Listed below are T cell receptor beta chains from one sample, sequenced in a study of spatial heterogeneity in lung cancer. MiXCR, applied by TCRdb to the 5' RACE reads, yields one record per CDR3 protein. The sample records more than 45,000 distinct CDR3 sequences, roughly 5.7% being singletons. This specimen consisted of PBMCs, obtained at surgery. These receptors came from a male donor with early-stage non-small cell lung cancer. CDR3s include the opening cysteine and the closing phenylalanine or tryptophan. The D gene is left open where the match is weak. Part of the rows lack a size; the others show once, few, many or a class for expanded clones.

D gene,J gene,V gene,clone size,CDR3 DNA,CDR3 protein
-,TRBJ1-1,TRBV20-1,many,TGCAGTGCTAGAGAGAACTCGAACACTGAAGCTTTCTTT,CSARENSNTEAFF
TRBD1,TRBJ1-1,TRBV5-6,many,TGTGCCAGCAGCTGGGACAGGGGGCGAAACACTGAAGCTTTCTTT,CASSWDRGRNTEAFF
-,TRBJ1-1,TRBV2,many,TGTGCCAGCAGTCAGGGAGGGAACACTGAAGCTTTCTTT,CASSQGGNTEAFF
-,TRBJ1-5,TRBV7-2,many,TGTGCCAGCAGAGCCTCGGGCTCCAATCAGCCCCAGCATTTT,CASRASGSNQPQHF
-,TRBJ2-2,TRBV10-3,many,TGTGCCATCAGTGAGCCCAGCGGAACAACCGGGGAGCTGTTTTTT,CAISEPSGTTGELFF
-,TRBJ2-5,TRBV28,-,TGTGCCAGATCTGTGGCGGGGGAGACCCAGTACTTC,CARSVAGETQYF
TRBD1,TRBJ2-7,TRBV12-3/TRBV12-4,many,TGTGCCAGCAGCTGGGGGACAGGGGTCGAGCAGTACTTC,CASSWGTGVEQYF
TRBD2,TRBJ2-2,TRBV20-1,many,TGCAGTGCTAGAAACCCTAGCGGCACCGGGGAGCTGTTTTTT,CSARNPSGTGELFF
-,TRBJ2-4,TRBV5-1,many,TGCGCCAGCAGCTCCGACAGGGGACTAGCCAACATTCAGTACTTC,CASSSDRGLANIQYF
-,TRBJ1-1,TRBV3-1,-,TGTGCCAGCAGCCAAGATAGCGGGGTCTGGCAGAGTAGAATGAACACTGAAGCTTTCTTT,CASSQDSGVWQSRMNTEAFF
-,TRBJ2-4,TRBV28,-,TGTGCCAGCAGCCTCTTAGGGGGGGAAGCGGGAAATCTAGCCAAAAACATTCAGTACTTC,CASSLLGGEAGNLAKNIQYF
-,TRBJ2-5,TRBV5-1,many,TGCGCCAGCAGCTTGGGGTCGACAGTCCAAGAGACCCAGTACTTC,CASSLGSTVQETQYF
-,TRBJ1-5,TRBV12-3/TRBV12-4,many,TGTGCCAGCAGTTTAGGTCTGCGACAATTGGCCTTTAGTGGTCAGCCCCAGCATTTT,CASSLGLRQLAFSGQPQHF
-,TRBJ2-5,TRBV29-1,few,TGCAGCGTTGTTCTTAGCGCCCTAACCTTTGCAGAGACCCAGTACTTC,CSVVLSALTFAETQYF
TRBD2,TRBJ2-7,TRBV28,many,TGTGCCAGCACAAACGGGGGGTTCAGGTCCTACGAGCAGTACTTC,CASTNGGFRSYEQYF
-,TRBJ2-7,TRBV25-1,many,TGTGCCAGCACTAGGGGGGGGTCCGACGAGCAGTACTTC,CASTRGGSDEQYF
-,TRBJ1-2,TRBV7-2,many,TGTGCCAGCAGGGGGAACTATGGCTACACCTTC,CASRGNYGYTF
TRBD2,TRBJ2-7,TRBV18,many,TGTGCCAGCTCACCACCGGGGACTAGCGGGAGGGTTCAGTACTTC,CASSPPGTSGRVQYF
TRBD2,TRBJ2-1,TRBV7-8,many,TGTGCCAGCAGCTTAGTAGCGGGAGTAGACAATGAGCAGTTCTTC,CASSLVAGVDNEQFF
TRBD1,TRBJ1-5,TRBV20-1,many,TGCAGTGCCCAGGGACAGTTCAATCAGCCCCAGCATTTT,CSAQGQFNQPQHF
-,TRBJ1-1,TRBV7-9,many,TGTGCCAGCAGCTTAGGGGGATGGGCTTTCTTT,CASSLGGWAFF
-,TRBJ2-3,TRBV20-1,-,TGCAGTGCTAGAGTGGAGACTGGTAGCTTAGATACGCAGTATTTT,CSARVETGSLDTQYF
-,TRBJ1-2,TRBV11-2,many,TGTGCCAGCAGCTTAGGCGGTGGCTACACCTTC,CASSLGGGYTF
-,TRBJ1-1,TRBV11-2,many,TGTGCCAGCAGCCCGCCCCCAGCGGTGTCTGAAGCTTTCTTT,CASSPPPAVSEAFF
-,TRBJ2-3,TRBV12-3/TRBV12-4,few,TGTGCCAGCAGTTCTGGTCCCCAGGGTACGCAGTATTTT,CASSSGPQGTQYF
TRBD2,TRBJ2-3,TRBV20-1,many,TGCAGTGCACCGCCGACTAGCGGGAGGAATACGCAGTATTTT,CSAPPTSGRNTQYF
-,TRBJ1-5,TRBV20-1,many,TGCAGTGCTAAAAGACAGGATAAATATCAGCCCCAGCATTTT,CSAKRQDKYQPQHF
TRBD2,TRBJ2-7,TRBV5-8,-,TGTGCCAGCAGCTTCACGGGAGGGCCTGGGGACGAGCAGTACTTC,CASSFTGGPGDEQYF
TRBD1,TRBJ2-5,TRBV20-1,many,TGCAGTGCTAATTTGTTGAGACAGGGGGAGACCCAGTACTTC,CSANLLRQGETQYF
-,TRBJ1-5,TRBV7-9,many,TGTGCCAGCAGCCCTAGTGGGGGTAGCAATCAGCCCCAGCATTTT,CASSPSGGSNQPQHF
TRBD1,TRBJ2-1,TRBV29-1,few,TGCAGCGAACGGGACAGATACAATGAGCAGTTCTTC,CSERDRYNEQFF
-,TRBJ2-2,TRBV5-1,many,TGCGCCAGCATGACTACTCTAAACACCGGGGAGCTGTTTTTT,CASMTTLNTGELFF
TRBD2,TRBJ2-7,TRBV2,many,TGTGCCAGCAGTTCTAGCGGGGCCTACTACGAGCAGTACTTC,CASSSSGAYYEQYF
TRBD2,TRBJ2-3,TRBV20-1,many,TGCAGTGCTAGTGTAGCGGGGAGAGATACGCAGTATTTT,CSASVAGRDTQYF
-,TRBJ2-3,TRBV20-1,many,TGCAGTGCTAGATGGGAGGATTCTTTGGATACGCAGTATTTT,CSARWEDSLDTQYF
-,TRBJ2-6,TRBV7-7,few,TGTGCCAGCAGCCCAGGCCAGGGGACCGGGGCCAACGTCCTGACTTTC,CASSPGQGTGANVLTF
TRBD1,TRBJ2-7,TRBV20-1,many,TGCAGTGCTACGCTGATTCCGGGACAGGGCTACGAGCAGTACTTC,CSATLIPGQGYEQYF
TRBD1,TRBJ2-5,TRBV20-1,many,TGCAGTGCTAGAGATGGGGGACAGGAAGAGACCCAGTACTTC,CSARDGGQEETQYF
TRBD2,TRBJ2-1,TRBV29-1,many,TGCAGCGTTGAGGCGGGACTAGCGGTATACAATGAGCAGTTCTTC,CSVEAGLAVYNEQFF
-,TRBJ2-7,TRBV6-5,many,TGTGCCAGCAAGGGTAAGGGGCGCCGCGAGCAGTACTTC,CASKGKGRREQYF
TRBD2,TRBJ2-7,TRBV19,many,TGTGCCAGTAGTGTGGCGGGAGGAATGGGAGAGCAGTACTTC,CASSVAGGMGEQYF
TRBD1,TRBJ1-3,TRBV7-8,many,TGTGCCAGCAGCTTAGGGGGCACAGGGGCCCTCTCTGGAAACACCATATATTTT,CASSLGGTGALSGNTIYF
-,TRBJ1-2,TRBV19,many,TGTGCCAGTAGTATGCCTCCGTCGGACTATGGCTACACCTTC,CASSMPPSDYGYTF
-,TRBJ2-1,TRBV5-1,many,TGCGCCAGCAGCTTGGACAGGGCAGGGCACAATGAGCAGTTCTTC,CASSLDRAGHNEQFF
TRBD2,TRBJ2-7,TRBV6-6,many,TGTGCCAGCAGAGAACGACTAGCGGGAGCTTACGAGCAGTACTTC,CASRERLAGAYEQYF
-,TRBJ2-5,TRBV10-3,many,TGTGCCATAGGGGGGGCTACGGTAGCGCCTGCCTCCCCAGAGACCCAGTACTTC,CAIGGATVAPASPETQYF
-,TRBJ1-1,TRBV7-2,many,TGTGCCAGCAGCGCACAGGGAGTAAACACTGAAGCTTTCTTT,CASSAQGVNTEAFF
-,TRBJ2-5,TRBV7-3,many,TGTGCCAGCAGCTTAACCGGCGGTTTGGAGACCCAGTACTTC,CASSLTGGLETQYF
-,TRBJ2-1,TRBV9,many,TGTGCCAGCAGCGTAGGTTGGGTAACCTCCTACAATGAGCAGTTCTTC,CASSVGWVTSYNEQFF
-,TRBJ2-3,TRBV25-1,many,TGTGCCAGCAGCCCAGGACTTCCCACAGATACGCAGTATTTT,CASSPGLPTDTQYF
-,TRBJ2-3,TRBV5-1,few,TGCGCCAGCAGGGAGCTTCCGAGCACAGATACGCAGTATTTT,CASRELPSTDTQYF
-,TRBJ1-1,TRBV19,many,TGTGCCAGTAGTACGGGACTGGCGAACACTGAAGCTTTCTTT,CASSTGLANTEAFF
-,TRBJ2-2,TRBV25-1,many,TGTGCCAGCAGTGCTGATACCGGGGAGCTGTTTTTT,CASSADTGELFF
-,TRBJ2-5,TRBV11-2,many,TGTGCCAGCAGCTTAGAGATCCAAGAGACCCAGTACTTC,CASSLEIQETQYF
TRBD1,TRBJ1-1,TRBV2,many,TGTGCCAGCAGTGTTACAGGGGTGAAAGCTTTCTTT,CASSVTGVKAFF
-,TRBJ2-7,TRBV4-2,few,TGTGCCAGCAGCCAAGTTCCTAGCGCCTCCTACGAGCAGTACTTC,CASSQVPSASYEQYF